The present entry profiles one TCR beta chain with its context. In the authors' methods: Amplification from reference gene primers served as the basis for estimated nucleated cell counts. Libraries were prepared by immunoSEQ multiplex PCR; TCRdb keeps only in-frame clonotypes and omits some of them. V and J calls and clone size are given by that table; D and trimming were obtained from the DNA. The sample carries over 300,000 clones, around 88% recorded once. The V gene lost 1 base and the J gene lost 10 bases, with 10 bases spanning the gap. Germline loops: CDR1 LGHDT, CDR2 YNNKEL (reference sequence). The CDR3 loop spans 12 amino acids. These data originate in a study of blood T cell repertoires in COVID-19. On the study more broadly: Sample material is recorded as cDNA or gDNA derived from T cells, B-cell-depleted T cells, or PBMCs.

Sequencing input: peripheral blood. The TCR was taken from a woman aged 45-59 years with acute or convalescent COVID-19. The chain is built from TRBV3-1 (or the pseudogene TRBV3-2) and TRBJ1-1; D not certain. CDR3 coding DNA: TGTGCCAGCAGCCAAGGTATAGTACGAGCTTTCTTT. Translation: CASSQGIVRAFF.